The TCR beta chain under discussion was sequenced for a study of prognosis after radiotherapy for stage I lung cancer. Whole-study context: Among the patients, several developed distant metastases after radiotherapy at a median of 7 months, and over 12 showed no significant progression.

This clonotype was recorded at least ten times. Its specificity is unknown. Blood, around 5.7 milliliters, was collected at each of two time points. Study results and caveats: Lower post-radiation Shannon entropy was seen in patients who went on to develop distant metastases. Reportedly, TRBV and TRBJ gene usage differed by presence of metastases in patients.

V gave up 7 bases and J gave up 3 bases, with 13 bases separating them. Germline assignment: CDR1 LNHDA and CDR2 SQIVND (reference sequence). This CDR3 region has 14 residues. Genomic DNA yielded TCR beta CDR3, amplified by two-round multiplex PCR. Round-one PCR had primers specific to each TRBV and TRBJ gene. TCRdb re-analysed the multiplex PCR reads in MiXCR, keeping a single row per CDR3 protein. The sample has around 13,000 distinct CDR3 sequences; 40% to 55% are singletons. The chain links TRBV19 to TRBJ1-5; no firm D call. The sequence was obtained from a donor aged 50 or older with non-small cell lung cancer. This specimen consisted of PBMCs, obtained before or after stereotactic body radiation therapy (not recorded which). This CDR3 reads CASIGPLFNQPQHF. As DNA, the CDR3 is TGTGCCAGTATTGGGCCTCTTTTCAATCAGCCCCAGCATTTT. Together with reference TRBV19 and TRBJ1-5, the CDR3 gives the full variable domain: DGGITQSPKYLFRKEGQNVTLSCEQNLNHDAMYWYRQDPGQGLRLIYYSQIVNDFQKGDIAEGYSVSREKKESFPLTVTSAQKNPTAFYLCASIGPLFNQPQHFGDGTRLSIL.